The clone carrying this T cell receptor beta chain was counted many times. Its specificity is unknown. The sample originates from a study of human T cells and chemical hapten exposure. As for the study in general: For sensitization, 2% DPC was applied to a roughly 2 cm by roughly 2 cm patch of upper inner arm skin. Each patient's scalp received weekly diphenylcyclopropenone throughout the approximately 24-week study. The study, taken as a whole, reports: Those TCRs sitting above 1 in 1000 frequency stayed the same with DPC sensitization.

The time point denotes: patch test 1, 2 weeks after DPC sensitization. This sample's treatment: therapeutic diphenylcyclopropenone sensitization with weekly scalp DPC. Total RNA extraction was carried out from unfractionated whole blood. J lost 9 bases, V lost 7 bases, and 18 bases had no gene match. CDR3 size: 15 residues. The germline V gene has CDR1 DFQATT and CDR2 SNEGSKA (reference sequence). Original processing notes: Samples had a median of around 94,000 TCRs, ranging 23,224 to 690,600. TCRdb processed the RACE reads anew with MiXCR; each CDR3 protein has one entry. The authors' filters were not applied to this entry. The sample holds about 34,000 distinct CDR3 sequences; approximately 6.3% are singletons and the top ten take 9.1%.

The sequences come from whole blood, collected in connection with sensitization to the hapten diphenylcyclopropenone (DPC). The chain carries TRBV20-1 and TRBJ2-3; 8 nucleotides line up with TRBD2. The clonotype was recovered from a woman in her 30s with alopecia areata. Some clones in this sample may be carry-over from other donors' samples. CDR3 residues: CSETVVSGGARTQYF. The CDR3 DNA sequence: TGCAGTGAAACGGTGGTGTCGGGGGGGGCAAGGACGCAGTATTTT.